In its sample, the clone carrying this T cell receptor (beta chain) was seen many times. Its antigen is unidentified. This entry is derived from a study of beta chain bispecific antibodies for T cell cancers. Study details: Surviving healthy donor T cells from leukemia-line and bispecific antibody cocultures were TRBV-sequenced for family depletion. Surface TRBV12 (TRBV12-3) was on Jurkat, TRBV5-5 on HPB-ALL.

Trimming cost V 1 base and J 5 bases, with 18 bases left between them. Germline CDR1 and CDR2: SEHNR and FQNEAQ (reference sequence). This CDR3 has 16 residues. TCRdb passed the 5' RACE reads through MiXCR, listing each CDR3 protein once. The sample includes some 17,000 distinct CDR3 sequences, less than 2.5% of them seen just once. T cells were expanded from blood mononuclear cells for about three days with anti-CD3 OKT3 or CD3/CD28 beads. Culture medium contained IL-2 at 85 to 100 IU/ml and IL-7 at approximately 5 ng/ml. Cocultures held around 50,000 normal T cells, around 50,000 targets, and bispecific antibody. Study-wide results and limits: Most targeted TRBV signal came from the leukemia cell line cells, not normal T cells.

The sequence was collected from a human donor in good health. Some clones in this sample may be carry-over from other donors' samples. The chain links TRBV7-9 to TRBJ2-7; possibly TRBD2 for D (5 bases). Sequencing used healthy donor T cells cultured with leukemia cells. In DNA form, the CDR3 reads TGTGCCAGCAGCTTAGTGACATGGGGAGAAATCCACGAGCAGTACTTC. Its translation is CASSLVTWGEIHEQYF.